Following are 25 T cell receptor beta chains from one sample sequenced in a study of T cell repertoires in cytomegalovirus infection. TCRdb processed the reads anew with MiXCR; each CDR3 protein has one entry. The repertoire consists of some 920,000 distinct CDR3 sequences, with around 30% occurring once and the leading ten covering over 13%. Their specific antigens are unknown. The sequenced sample was cultured CD8+ T cells from PBMCs, obtained from culture after CMV antigen stimulation. These receptors originate from a human donor in good health (CMV status not recorded). Some clones in this sample may be carry-over from other donors' samples.

This clonotype was seen only a few times. V and J are TRBV6-1 and TRBJ1-5; no definite D call. Germline CDR1 reads MNHNS; CDR2 reads SASEGT. CDR3 length: 13 residues. The ends were cut back, 6 bases at V and 9 bases at J, with 15 bases in the middle. The CDR3 sequence is CASRGGRGTPQHF. The CDR3 DNA reads as TGTGCCAGCAGGGGCGGGCGAGGAACGCCCCAGCATTTT.

The sample holds a few counts of this clonotype. The V call is TRBV7-9, the J call TRBJ1-1, with D possibly matching TRBD1 (6 bases). Germline V lookup: CDR1 SEHNR, CDR2 FQNEAQ (reference sequence). V lost 6 bases to trimming and J lost 4 bases, with 15 bases between them. The CDR3 is made up of 14 amino acids. DNA of the CDR3: TGTGCCAGCAGGCTCTCGGGGGCGTTCACTGAAGCTTTCTTT. Amino acids: CASRLSGAFTEAFF.

This clonotype was detected many times. This chain uses TRBV6-1 with TRBJ2-3; D possibly corresponds to TRBD2 (7 bases). V was clipped by 6 bases and J by 0 bases, with 16 bases between them. The CDR3 totals 16 residues. Germline CDR1 and CDR2: MNHNS and SASEGT. This CDR3 reads CASRRSQGLSTDTQYF. DNA for the CDR3: TGTGCCAGCAGAAGATCACAGGGACTAAGCACAGATACGCAGTATTTT.

This clonotype occurred once. A much larger clone differs from this one at a single base, so this may be a read error. J is TRBJ2-3 and V is TRBV7-6; 7 bases are shared with TRBD1. V shed 4 bases, J shed 1 base, and the junction held 14 bases outside the gene matches. Germline CDR1 reads SGHVS; CDR2 reads FNYEAQ. The CDR3 sequence is 18 residues long. CDR3 sequence: CASSSSTWDSYCTDTQYF. The CDR3 DNA is TGTGCCAGCAGCTCCTCAACTTGGGACAGCTATTGCACAGATACGCAGTATTTT. The full variable domain, in which reference TRBV7-6 and TRBJ2-3 provide the parts outside the CDR3, is GAGVSQSPRYKVTKRGQDVALRCDPISGHVSLYWYRQALGQGPEFLTYFNYEAQQDKSGLPNDRFSAERPEGSISTLTIQRTEQRDSAMYRCASSSSTWDSYCTDTQYFGPGTRLTVL.

This clonotype was observed a few times. The chain carries TRBV13 and TRBJ2-6; D remains ambiguous. The CDR3 extends over 18 amino acids. Trimming pared 1 base from V and 2 bases from J, leaving 15 bases between. Germline V gene data show CDR1 as PRHDT and CDR2 as FYEKMQ (reference sequence). The CDR3 nucleotides are TGTGCCAGCAGCTTAGCGAGACCTCCTATAACTGGGGCCAACGTCCTGACTTTC. It is translated as CASSLARPPITGANVLTF.

This clonotype was recorded at least ten times. The V call is TRBV7-2, the J call TRBJ2-3, with TRBD2 as a possible D gene (5 bases). The germline gives CDR1 SGHTA, CDR2 FQGNSA. Trimming pared 3 bases from V and 0 bases from J, leaving 25 bases between. The CDR3 is made up of 20 amino acids. Here the CDR3 DNA reads TGTGCCAGCAGCTTTCCTAAGGACTCCGGGTTTTATTCTAGCACAGATACGCAGTATTTT. Translation: CASSFPKDSGFYSSTDTQYF.

This clonotype was detected many times. The rearrangement joins TRBV7-6 to TRBJ2-5; TRBD2 matches at 7 bases. Germline V CDR1 and CDR2: SGHVS, FNYEAQ. The CDR3 contains 13 residues. The J segment lost 4 bases and the V segment lost 3 bases, leaving 2 bases of the junction unmatched. The CDR3 reads CASSFWEGETQYF. CDR3 nucleotide sequence: TGTGCCAGCAGCTTTTGGGAGGGAGAGACCCAGTACTTC.

The rearrangement joins TRBV4-1 to TRBJ2-7, with 9 bases matching TRBD2. CDR3 length: 14 residues. Germline CDR1 MGHRA, CDR2 YSYEKL. V shed 1 base, J shed 7 bases, and the junction held 5 bases outside the gene matches. The CDR3 DNA reads as TGCGCCAGCAGCCAAGTTGCGGGGGGGACGGAGCAGTACTTC. Protein: CASSQVAGGTEQYF.

V and J are TRBV2 and TRBJ2-1; D tentatively fits TRBD1 or TRBD2 (5 bases each). This CDR3 contains 10 residues. V lost 7 bases and J 15 bases, leaving 13 bases between the germline ends. Germline values: CDR1 SNHLY, CDR2 FYNNEI. The CDR3 reads CASIGGPGFF. CDR3 in DNA: TGTGCCAGCATTGGGGGTCCCGGGTTCTTC.

The rearrangement links TRBV6-1 to TRBJ2-7; D is unclear. The germline gives CDR1 MNHNS, CDR2 SASEGT. There are 13 residues in the CDR3. Trimming removed 2 bases from V and 4 bases from J, with 9 bases in between. CDR3 amino acids: CASSESPGYEQYV. CDR3 nucleotide sequence: TGTGCCAGCAGTGAAAGCCCAGGATACGAGCAGTACGTC.

In this sample, this clonotype turned up once. The chain combines TRBV7-9 with TRBJ2-7; the D gene is possibly TRBD2 (6 bases). Germline CDR1 reads SEHNR; CDR2 reads FQNEAQ (reference sequence). The CDR3 has 15 residues. V was shortened by 5 bases and J by 0 bases, with 14 bases between the two germline ends. The CDR3 here is CASSQRAGISYEQYF. The CDR3 region has the DNA TGTGCCAGCAGCCAGCGGGCAGGGATCTCCTACGAGCAGTACTTC.

In its sample, this clonotype was seen a few times. V gene TRBV2 combines with J gene TRBJ1-2, with 8 bases lining up with TRBD1. Trimming cost V 6 bases and J 3 bases; bases outside gene matches: 6. CDR1 and CDR2 (germline): SNHLY, FYNNEI. The CDR3 covers 14 residues. The CDR3 DNA reads TGTGCCAGCAGAGCCCAGGGGGCAGACTATGGCTACACCTTC. This encodes CASRAQGADYGYTF.

This clonotype occurred a few times. This chain joins TRBV4-1 and TRBJ1-5, with TRBD1 matching over 8 bases. This CDR3 has 16 residues. V was pared by 3 bases and J by 4 bases, with 8 bases of the junction left unmatched. Germline V gives CDR1 MGHRA, CDR2 YSYEKL. This CDR3 reads CASSHDQTGDNQPQHF. The CDR3 bases are TGCGCCAGCAGCCATGACCAGACAGGGGATAATCAGCCCCAGCATTTT.

This clonotype was picked up a small number of times. The chain links TRBV6-5 to TRBJ1-1; 8 nucleotides agree with TRBD1. Germline assignment: CDR1 MNHEY and CDR2 SVGAGI. There are 13 residues in the CDR3. V lost 4 bases to trimming and J lost 10 bases; unmatched junction nucleotides: 8. As DNA, the CDR3 is TGTGCCAGCAGTTTAATACAGGGGGAGTTAGCTTTCTTT. Protein: CASSLIQGELAFF.

The gene calls are TRBV7-8 and TRBJ1-1; D remains ambiguous. Trimming took 4 bases from V and 1 from J, leaving 10 bases between them. The CDR3 loop spans 14 amino acids. The germline CDR1 and CDR2 sequences are SGHVS and FQNEAQ. The CDR3 here is CASSSLQANTEAFF. In DNA form, the CDR3 reads TGTGCCAGCAGCTCGTTACAAGCGAACACTGAAGCTTTCTTT.

With regard to this clonotype: This may stem from a read error, because a much larger clone lies one nucleotide away. This sequence joins TRBV12-5 and TRBJ2-2; 8 positions match TRBD2. V shed 5 bases, J shed 0 bases, and the junction held 5 bases outside the gene matches. This CDR3 contains 16 residues. The germline gives CDR1 LGHNT, CDR2 FRNRAP. This chain's CDR3 is CASGLLAGSNTGELFF. DNA for the CDR3: TGTGCTAGTGGTCTCCTAGCGGGCTCGAACACCGGGGAGCTGTTTTTT.

This clonotype occurred a few times. This chain connects TRBV12-5 to TRBJ2-2, with D possibly TRBD1 on 6 matching bases. V gave up 2 bases and J gave up 9 bases, with 10 bases separating them. The CDR3 runs to 13 residues. The germline V gene has CDR1 LGHNT and CDR2 FRNRAP. CDR3 in DNA: TGTGCTAGTGGTTTGAACAGGGATCGGGAGCTGTTTTTT. Translated, it gives CASGLNRDRELFF.

This clonotype was seen a handful of times. The chain has TRBV12-3 or TRBV12-4 and TRBJ2-2, with D possibly called TRBD1 or TRBD2 (5 bases each). V was cut by 3 bases and J by 3 bases, with 8 bases left in between. This CDR3 contains 14 residues. CDR3 sequence: CASSFQGDTGELFF. CDR3 DNA: TGTGCCAGCAGTTTTCAGGGAGACACCGGGGAGCTGTTTTTT.

The chain joins TRBV6-5 to TRBJ2-3, with 13 bases matching TRBD2. CDR1 is MNHEY and CDR2 is SVGAGI in the germline V gene. Unmatched junction bases numbered 7, after V lost 5 bases and J lost 2 bases. The CDR3 covers 17 residues. CDR3 sequence (DNA): TGTGCCAGCAGTACCCCCGGGACTAGCGGGGACACAGATACGCAGTATTTT. Amino acids: CASSTPGTSGDTDTQYF.

This clonotype was observed a handful of times. The chain couples TRBV27 to TRBJ2-2; weak D call: TRBD1 (5 bases). The length of the CDR3 is 14 residues. V was cut by 4 bases and J by 1 base, with 7 bases left in between. The germline CDR1 and CDR2 sequences are MNHEY and SMNVEV (reference sequence). DNA for the CDR3: TGTGCCAGCAGTTCACAGGAGAACACCGGGGAGCTGTTTTTT. Protein sequence: CASSSQENTGELFF.

In its sample, this clonotype was seen a few times. The V gene is TRBV20-1, the J gene TRBJ2-7; D remains unclear. The CDR3 runs 14 residues. CDR1 is DFQATT, CDR2 SNEGSKA, per germline (reference sequence). The V gene lost 0 bases and the J gene lost 0 bases, with 9 bases spanning the gap. CDR3 region: CSARDRLHSYEQYV. CDR3 DNA sequence: TGCAGTGCTAGAGACAGGCTCCACTCCTACGAGCAGTACGTC.

The gene calls are TRBV7-9 and TRBJ2-7; maybe TRBD2 (6 bases). V was trimmed by 1 base and J by 3 bases, leaving 13 bases between them. Germline V gene lookup returns CDR1 SEHNR and CDR2 FQNEAQ (reference sequence). CDR3 length: 15 residues. For the CDR3, the DNA is TGTGCCAGCAGCTTAGGGGGACTCATGGACTACGAGCAGTACTTC. Translation gives CASSLGGLMDYEQYF. Full variable domain (missing parts from reference TRBV7-9 and TRBJ2-7): DTGVSQNPRHKITKRGQNVTFRCDPISEHNRLYWYRQTLGQGPEFLTYFQNEAQLEKSRLLSDRFSAERPKGSFSTLEIQRTEQGDSAMYLCASSLGGLMDYEQYFGPGTRLTVT.

V is TRBV27 and J is TRBJ1-6, with D unresolved. V was clipped by 9 bases and J by 10 bases, with 28 bases between them. Germline CDR1 and CDR2: MNHEY and SMNVEV (reference sequence). The CDR3 loop spans 17 amino acids. Here the CDR3 DNA reads TGTGCCAGAAGTACGACCGGGCCCCGAGAACGGGCATCACCCCTCCACTTT. It is translated as CARSTTGPRERASPLHF.

As regards this clonotype: Germline is not matched at one junction end, which may reflect a read error. V usage is TRBV7-6 and J usage is TRBJ2-3, with 9 bases aligning to TRBD1. CDR3 length: 15 amino acids. Per the germline V gene, CDR1 is SGHVS and CDR2 is FNYEAQ. The chain's CDR3 is CTSSLGQGSTDTQYF. The CDR3 DNA reads as TGTACCAGCAGCTTGGGACAGGGAAGCACAGATACGCAGTATTTT.

This chain connects TRBV6-6 to TRBJ1-2; tentatively, D is TRBD1 (5 bases). V lost 2 bases, J lost 5 bases, and 15 bases lay in between. CDR1 is MNHNY, CDR2 SVGAGI, per germline (reference sequence). The CDR3 spans 15 residues. Written as DNA, the CDR3 is TGTGCCAGCAGTTACGTCTGGGGGGAAGGATATGGCTACACCTTC. Translation: CASSYVWGEGYGYTF.